This passage covers 22 T cell receptor beta chains from one sample sequenced in a study of blood T cell repertoires in COVID-19. The data were produced by immunoSEQ multiplex PCR, yet TCRdb's version contains in-frame clones alone and is incomplete. The table lists 200,000 to 250,000 clones, 80% to 90% of them singletons. Source material: PBMCs or T cells enriched from blood (not recorded which). The source is a woman in her thirties or forties with acute COVID-19.

The chain has TRBV3-1 (or the pseudogene TRBV3-2) and TRBJ2-1; the D gene is possibly TRBD2 (6 bases). The CDR3 runs 16 residues. Germline V lookup: CDR1 LGHDT, CDR2 YNNKEL (reference sequence). V gave up 3 bases and J gave up 4 bases, with 16 bases separating them. The CDR3: CASSHRSGVRYNEQFF. CDR3 nucleotide sequence: TGTGCCAGCAGCCATCGCTCGGGAGTTAGGTACAATGAGCAGTTCTTC.

V is TRBV28 and J is TRBJ2-7, with TRBD1 as a possible D gene (6 bases). Trimming removed 5 bases from V and 6 bases from J, with 11 bases in between. Germline values: CDR1 MDHEN, CDR2 SYDVKM. This CDR3 has 12 residues. This chain's CDR3 is CASSTGRSEQYF. The CDR3 DNA reads as TGTGCCAGCAGTACAGGGAGAAGCGAGCAGTACTTC.

The CDR3 loop reads CASSFVPGLAGGDEQFF. The CDR3 DNA reads as TGTGCCAGCAGCTTCGTCCCGGGACTAGCGGGAGGGGATGAGCAGTTCTTC. The chain recombines TRBV7-9 with TRBJ2-1, with 16 nucleotides matching TRBD2. This CDR3 is 17 amino acids long. V lost 3 bases, J lost 8 bases, and 7 bases stayed unmatched. Germline CDR1 reads SEHNR; CDR2 reads FQNEAQ (reference sequence).

The chain is built from TRBV6-2 or TRBV6-3 and TRBJ2-7; TRBD2 matches 7 bases. CDR3 size: 13 residues. Looked up from germline, CDR1 is MNHEY and CDR2 is SVGEGT. V dropped 6 bases and J dropped 2; count of bases not matched to a gene: 4. This chain's CDR3 is CASSPGGTYEQYF. CDR3 coding DNA: TGTGCCAGCAGCCCCGGGGGGACCTACGAGCAGTACTTC.

The chain combines TRBV28 with TRBJ2-2; 8 positions agree with TRBD1. The CDR3 covers 15 residues. Germline V lookup: CDR1 MDHEN, CDR2 SYDVKM. Trimming took 6 bases from V and 6 from J; bases not matched to a gene: 9. CDR3 sequence reads: CASSHQGTGAGELFF. Written as DNA, the CDR3 is TGTGCCAGCAGCCACCAAGGGACAGGCGCCGGGGAGCTGTTTTTT.

The V gene is TRBV6-2 or TRBV6-3, the J gene TRBJ2-1; 8 bases match TRBD2. Trimming at V came to 2 bases and at J to 7 bases, leaving 4 bases not matched to a gene. Per the germline V gene, CDR1 is MNHEY and CDR2 is SVGEGT. The CDR3 has 14 amino acids. The CDR3 spells CASSYIAGKNEQFF. CDR3 coding DNA: TGTGCCAGCAGTTACATAGCGGGAAAAAATGAGCAGTTCTTC.

The chain couples TRBV7-9 to TRBJ1-2; possible D gene TRBD1, 6 bases. Trimming took 0 bases from V and 4 from J, leaving 6 bases between them. The CDR3 totals 13 residues. CDR1 is SEHNR, CDR2 FQNEAQ, per germline (reference sequence). The CDR3 DNA reads TGTGCCAGCAGCTTAGCAGGGGGCTATGGCTACACCTTC. Encoded protein: CASSLAGGYGYTF. Full variable domain (outside the CDR3, taken from reference TRBV7-9 and TRBJ1-2): DTGVSQNPRHKITKRGQNVTFRCDPISEHNRLYWYRQTLGQGPEFLTYFQNEAQLEKSRLLSDRFSAERPKGSFSTLEIQRTEQGDSAMYLCASSLAGGYGYTFGSGTRLTVV.

This clone was detected once. The chain employs TRBV4-2 and TRBJ1-2, with 9 bases matching TRBD1. Trimming at V came to 3 bases and at J to 0 bases, leaving 5 bases not matched to a gene. From germline, CDR1 is LGHNA and CDR2 YNFKEQ. This CDR3 has 16 amino acids. The CDR3 DNA reads TGTGCCAGCAGCCAGGGACAGGGTGGTTCTAACTATGGCTACACCTTC. Amino acid sequence: CASSQGQGGSNYGYTF.

In nucleotides, the CDR3 is TGTGCCTGGAGTCTCAGTGGGGGCTCAGCAGATACGCAGTATTTT. The encoded protein is CAWSLSGGSADTQYF. The rearrangement joins TRBV30 to TRBJ2-3, with D possibly matching TRBD1 (6 bases). The germline V gene encodes CDR1 GTSNPN and CDR2 SVGIG (reference sequence). CDR3 length: 15 residues. Trimming stripped 2 bases from V and 4 bases from J, with 16 bases between.

J is TRBJ1-2 and V is TRBV4-1; maybe TRBD1 (6 bases). V gave up 4 bases and J gave up 6 bases, with 15 bases separating them. The germline gives CDR1 MGHRA, CDR2 YSYEKL. There are 14 residues in the CDR3. The CDR3 DNA is TGCGCCAGCAGCCCGCAAACAGGGATCGATGGCTACACCTTC. Translation: CASSPQTGIDGYTF.

This clone ranks as medium-sized (0.01 to 0.1%). The gene calls are TRBV27 and TRBJ2-7; 13 nucleotides line up with TRBD2. The J segment lost 5 bases and the V segment lost 4 bases, leaving 5 bases of the junction unmatched. The CDR3 consists of 15 residues. From germline, CDR1 is MNHEY and CDR2 SMNVEV (reference sequence). CDR3 in DNA: TGTGCCAGCAGTTCGACGGGGACTAGCGGGAACGAGCAGTACTTC. Encoded protein: CASSSTGTSGNEQYF.

This clone occurred many times. The CDR3 loop is CASRDRGTEAFF. CDR3 DNA: TGTGCCAGCCGGGACAGGGGCACTGAAGCTTTCTTT. The genes are TRBV6-5 and TRBJ1-1, with TRBD1 matching 10 bases. The CDR3 sequence is 12 residues long. Germline loops: CDR1 MNHEY, CDR2 SVGAGI. V gave up 8 bases and J gave up 4 bases; unmatched junction bases: 1.

The chain carries TRBV7-3 and TRBJ1-1; maybe TRBD1 (5 bases). Germline assignment: CDR1 SGHTA and CDR2 FQGTGA. V was cut by 4 bases and J by 2 bases, with 14 bases left in between. The CDR3 sequence is 15 residues long. In DNA form, the CDR3 reads TGTGCCAGCAGCTCGACCGGGGGGGTTAACACTGAAGCTTTCTTT. This translates into CASSSTGGVNTEAFF.

The V call is TRBV28, the J call TRBJ2-1, with a weak D call TRBD2 (6 bases). CDR1 is MDHEN and CDR2 is SYDVKM in the germline V gene. V dropped 8 bases and J dropped 7 bases, with 18 bases sitting between them. This CDR3 contains 14 residues. The CDR3 DNA reads as TGTGCCAGCGCGGGACCTTTAAGGCGTAATGAGCAGTTCTTC. Translating it yields CASAGPLRRNEQFF.

This chain connects TRBV5-1 to TRBJ1-3; D uncertain. The CDR3 is 15 amino acids. Germline V lookup: CDR1 SGHRS, CDR2 YFSETQ. V dropped 4 bases and J dropped 0 bases, with 11 bases sitting between them. CDR3 loop: CASSPGEFSGNTIYF. The CDR3 DNA is TGCGCCAGCAGCCCCGGTGAGTTCTCTGGAAACACCATATATTTT.

CDR3 loop: CASSLAADRGQYF. In nucleotides, the CDR3 is TGTGCCAGCAGTCTTGCTGCGGACAGGGGCCAGTACTTC. The V gene is TRBV28, the J gene TRBJ2-7, with 9 positions matching TRBD1. Trimming removed 5 bases from V and 10 bases from J; junction bases left unmatched: 9. This CDR3 has 13 residues. The germline gives CDR1 MDHEN, CDR2 SYDVKM.

The chain uses TRBV18 and TRBJ2-7; 15 bases are a match to TRBD2. This CDR3 region has 17 residues. CDR1 KGHSH and CDR2 LQKENI come from the germline V gene. J gave up 6 bases and V 2 bases, and 8 bases lay outside the gene matches. Here the CDR3 reads CASSPKGLAGGPSEQYF. CDR3 bases: TGTGCCAGCTCACCAAAAGGACTAGCGGGAGGGCCGAGCGAGCAGTACTTC.

V is TRBV12-3 or TRBV12-4 and J is TRBJ2-5, with TRBD2 matching 8 bases. The CDR3 has 13 amino acids. V trimming: 6 bases; J trimming: 5 bases; junction bases outside the gene matches: 5. The CDR3 bases are TGTGCCAGCAGCTCCGGGACTAGGGAGACCCAGTACTTC. Translated: CASSSGTRETQYF.

DNA for the CDR3: TGTGCCAGCAGCTTAGGAGGAGGGAGTGGGGCCAATGAGCAGTTCTTC. It yields the protein CASSLGGGSGANEQFF. The gene calls are TRBV7-8 and TRBJ2-1, with a tentative D call TRBD2 (6 bases). CDR1 and CDR2 (germline): SGHVS, FQNEAQ. CDR3 length: 16 amino acids. Trimming stripped 1 base from V and 6 bases from J, with 16 bases between.

This sequence joins TRBV5-1 and TRBJ2-6; D unresolved. Trimming stripped 1 base from V and 0 bases from J, with 11 bases between. CDR3 length: 17 residues. Germline CDR1 SGHRS, CDR2 YFSETQ. CDR3 in DNA: TGCGCCAGCAGCTTGCGGTCCGCAACCTCTGGGGCCAACGTCCTGACTTTC. This gives the protein CASSLRSATSGANVLTF.

The gene calls are TRBV7-2 and TRBJ2-5, with TRBD2 identical over 13 bases. V shed 4 bases and J 5 bases; nucleotides not matched to a gene: 4. CDR3 length equals 15 residues. Per the germline V gene, CDR1 is SGHTA and CDR2 is FQGNSA. The CDR3 loop is CASSWTSGSGETQYF. CDR3 nucleotides: TGTGCCAGCAGCTGGACTAGCGGGAGTGGGGAGACCCAGTACTTC. The full variable domain, its missing parts supplied by reference TRBV7-2 and TRBJ2-5, is GAGVSQSPSNKVTEKGKDVELRCDPISGHTALYWYRQSLGQGLEFLIYFQGNSAPDKSGLPSDRFSAERTGGSVSTLTIQRTQQEDSAVYLCASSWTSGSGETQYFGPGTRLLVL.

This chain links TRBV28 with TRBJ1-1, with D possibly TRBD1 on 5 matching bases. Trimming shortened V by 5 bases and J by 7 bases, and 8 bases separated the two germline ends. Germline V gene sequence: CDR1 MDHEN, CDR2 SYDVKM. CDR3 length: 11 residues. The CDR3 nucleotides read TGTGCCAGCAGTGGACAATTTGAAGCTTTCTTT. Encoded protein: CASSGQFEAFF.